This TCR beta chain was sequenced during a study of cytomegalovirus exposure and HLA in healthy donors. Study outcomes and limitations: In a later analysis, a missense DCLRE1C variant was linked to TCR beta V- and J-gene trimming.

The study ran its PCR with 60 Vbeta and 13 Jbeta primers. In the source study's methods: About 83 million unique TCR beta chains, 10 million to 14 million shared, were counted in a later analysis. The table came from immunoSEQ multiplex PCR; TCRdb's copy has only in-frame clones and leaves some out. V and J calls and clone size are as listed in that table; D and trimming were resolved from the DNA. The table has around 100,000 clones, approximately 85% seen once; the top ten hold about 3.8%. The V gene's germline CDR1 is SGHAT and CDR2 FQNNGV. The V and J ends lost 5 bases and 4 bases, in that order; junction bases with no gene match: 11. This CDR3 region has 16 residues. This clone was seen only a few times. What it binds is not known.

The chain employs TRBV11-2 and TRBJ2-7; 10 bases agree with TRBD2. The origin of this receptor is a young man in good health and CMV-seronegative. The material sequenced was PBMCs. The CDR3 loop is CASSLYQRGGRYEQYF. In nucleotides, the CDR3 is TGTGCCAGCAGCCTATACCAGCGGGGGGGCCGGTACGAGCAGTACTTC.